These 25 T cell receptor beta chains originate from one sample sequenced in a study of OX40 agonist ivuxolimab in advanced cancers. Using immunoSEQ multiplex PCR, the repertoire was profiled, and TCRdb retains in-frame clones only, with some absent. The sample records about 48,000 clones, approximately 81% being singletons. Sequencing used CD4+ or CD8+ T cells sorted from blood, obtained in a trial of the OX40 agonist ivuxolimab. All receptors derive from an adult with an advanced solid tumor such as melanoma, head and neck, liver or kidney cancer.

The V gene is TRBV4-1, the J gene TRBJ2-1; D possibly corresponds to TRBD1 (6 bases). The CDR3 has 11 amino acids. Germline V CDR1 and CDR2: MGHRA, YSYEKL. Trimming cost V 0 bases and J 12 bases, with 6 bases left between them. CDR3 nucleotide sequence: TGCGCCAGCAGCCAAGAACAGGGGCAGTTCTTC. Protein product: CASSQEQGQFF.

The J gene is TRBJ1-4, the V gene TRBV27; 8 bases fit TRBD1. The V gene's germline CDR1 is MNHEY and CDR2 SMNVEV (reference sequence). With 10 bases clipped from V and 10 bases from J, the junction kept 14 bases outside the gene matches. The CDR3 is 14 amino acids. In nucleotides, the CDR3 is TGTGCCACTTTTGACGGACAGGGAAGTGGAAAACTGTTTTTT. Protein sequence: CATFDGQGSGKLFF.

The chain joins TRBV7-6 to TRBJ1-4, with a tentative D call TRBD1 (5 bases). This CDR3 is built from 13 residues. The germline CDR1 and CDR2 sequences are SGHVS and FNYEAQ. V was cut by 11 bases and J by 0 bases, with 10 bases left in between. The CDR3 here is CAVSTATNEKLFF. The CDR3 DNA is TGTGCCGTTTCGACAGCAACTAATGAAAAACTGTTTTTT.

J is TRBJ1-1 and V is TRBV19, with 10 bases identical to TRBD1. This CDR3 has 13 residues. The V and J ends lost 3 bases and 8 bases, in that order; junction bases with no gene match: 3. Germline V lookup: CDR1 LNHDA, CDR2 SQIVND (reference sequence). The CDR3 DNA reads TGTGCCAGTAGTATTGACAGGGGGCTCGAAGCTTTCTTT. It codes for CASSIDRGLEAFF.

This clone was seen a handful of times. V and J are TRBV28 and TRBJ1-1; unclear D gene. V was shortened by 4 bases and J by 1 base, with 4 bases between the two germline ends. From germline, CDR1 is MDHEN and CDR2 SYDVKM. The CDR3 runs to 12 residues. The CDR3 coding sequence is TGTGCCAGCAGTTCCCAGAACACTGAAGCTTTCTTT. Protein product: CASSSQNTEAFF.

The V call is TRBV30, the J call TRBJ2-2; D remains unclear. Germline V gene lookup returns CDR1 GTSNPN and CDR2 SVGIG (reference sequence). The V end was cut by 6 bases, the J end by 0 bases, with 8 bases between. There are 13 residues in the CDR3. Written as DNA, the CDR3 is TGTGCCTGCCGACGGTCGAACACCGGGGAGCTGTTTTTT. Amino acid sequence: CACRRSNTGELFF.

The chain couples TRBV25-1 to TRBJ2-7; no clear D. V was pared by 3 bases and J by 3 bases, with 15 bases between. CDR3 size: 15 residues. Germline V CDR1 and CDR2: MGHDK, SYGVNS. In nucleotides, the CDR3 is TGTGCCAGCAGTGACCGGACGTGGGCCATCTACGAGCAGTACTTC. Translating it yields CASSDRTWAIYEQYF.

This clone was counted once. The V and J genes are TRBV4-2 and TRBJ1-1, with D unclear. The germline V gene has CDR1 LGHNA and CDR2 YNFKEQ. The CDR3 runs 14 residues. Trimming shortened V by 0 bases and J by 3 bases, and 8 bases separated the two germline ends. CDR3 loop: CASSQDVRDTEAFF. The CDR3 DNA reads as TGTGCCAGCAGCCAAGATGTGCGAGACACTGAAGCTTTCTTT.

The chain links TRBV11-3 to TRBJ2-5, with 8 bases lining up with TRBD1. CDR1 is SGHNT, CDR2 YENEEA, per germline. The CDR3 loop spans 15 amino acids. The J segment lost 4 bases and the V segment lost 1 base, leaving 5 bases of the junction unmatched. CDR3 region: CASSLGQGYGETQYF. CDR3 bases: TGTGCCAGCAGCTTAGGACAGGGGTATGGAGAGACCCAGTACTTC.

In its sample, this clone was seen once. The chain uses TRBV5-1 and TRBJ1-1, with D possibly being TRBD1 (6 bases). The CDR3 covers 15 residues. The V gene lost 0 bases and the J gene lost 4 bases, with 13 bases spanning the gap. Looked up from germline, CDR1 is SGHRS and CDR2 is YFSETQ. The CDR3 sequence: CASSLAGGQSTEAFF. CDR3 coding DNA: TGCGCCAGCAGCTTGGCCGGGGGGCAGAGCACTGAAGCTTTCTTT. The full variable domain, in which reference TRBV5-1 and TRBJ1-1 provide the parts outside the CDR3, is KAGVTQTPRYLIKTRGQQVTLSCSPISGHRSVSWYQQTPGQGLQFLFEYFSETQRNKGNFPGRFSGRQFSNSRSEMNVSTLELGDSALYLCASSLAGGQSTEAFFGQGTRLTVV.

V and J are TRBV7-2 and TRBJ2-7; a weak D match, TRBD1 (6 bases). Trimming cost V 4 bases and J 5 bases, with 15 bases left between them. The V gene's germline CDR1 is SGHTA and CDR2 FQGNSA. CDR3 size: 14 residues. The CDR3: CASSSYFGGDEQYF. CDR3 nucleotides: TGTGCCAGCAGCTCGTACTTTGGGGGCGACGAGCAGTACTTC.

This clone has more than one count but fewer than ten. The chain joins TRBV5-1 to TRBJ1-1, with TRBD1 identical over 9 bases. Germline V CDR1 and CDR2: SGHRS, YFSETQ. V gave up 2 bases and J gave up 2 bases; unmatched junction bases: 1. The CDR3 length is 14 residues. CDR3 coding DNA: TGCGCCAGCAGCTTTACAGGGGGCAACACTGAAGCTTTCTTT. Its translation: CASSFTGGNTEAFF. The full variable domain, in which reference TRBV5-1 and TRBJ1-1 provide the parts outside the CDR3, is KAGVTQTPRYLIKTRGQQVTLSCSPISGHRSVSWYQQTPGQGLQFLFEYFSETQRNKGNFPGRFSGRQFSNSRSEMNVSTLELGDSALYLCASSFTGGNTEAFFGQGTRLTVV.

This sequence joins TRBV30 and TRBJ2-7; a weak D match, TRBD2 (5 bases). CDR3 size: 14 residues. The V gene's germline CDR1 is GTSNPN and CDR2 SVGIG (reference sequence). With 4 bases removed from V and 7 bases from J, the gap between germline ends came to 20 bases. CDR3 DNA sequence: TGTGCCTGGACCCGGGCGGTTCTACGGAGGGAGCAGTACTTC. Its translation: CAWTRAVLRREQYF. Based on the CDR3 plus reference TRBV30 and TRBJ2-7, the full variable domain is SQTIHQWPATLVQPVGSPLSLECTVEGTSNPNLYWYRQAAGRGLQLLFYSVGIGQISSEVPQNLSASRPQDRQFILSSKKLLLSDSGFYLCAWTRAVLRREQYFGPGTRLTVT.

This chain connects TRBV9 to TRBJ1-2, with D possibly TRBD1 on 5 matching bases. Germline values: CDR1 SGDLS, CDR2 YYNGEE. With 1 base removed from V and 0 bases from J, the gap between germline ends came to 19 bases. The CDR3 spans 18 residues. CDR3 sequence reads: CASSVRPPGGTSNYGYTF. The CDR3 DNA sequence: TGTGCCAGCAGCGTAAGGCCCCCGGGAGGGACCTCTAACTATGGCTACACCTTC.

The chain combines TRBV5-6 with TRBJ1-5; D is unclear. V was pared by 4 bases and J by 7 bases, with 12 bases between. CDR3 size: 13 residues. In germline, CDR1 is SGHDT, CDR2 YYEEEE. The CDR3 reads CASSPPGGQPQHF. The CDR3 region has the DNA TGTGCCAGCAGCCCCCCGGGCGGACAGCCCCAGCATTTT.

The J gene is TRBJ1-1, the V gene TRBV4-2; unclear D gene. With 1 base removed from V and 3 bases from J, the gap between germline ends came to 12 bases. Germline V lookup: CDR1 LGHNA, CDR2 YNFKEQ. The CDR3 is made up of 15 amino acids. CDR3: CASSQGSGLDTEAFF. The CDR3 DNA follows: TGTGCCAGCAGCCAAGGGTCGGGTCTGGACACTGAAGCTTTCTTT.

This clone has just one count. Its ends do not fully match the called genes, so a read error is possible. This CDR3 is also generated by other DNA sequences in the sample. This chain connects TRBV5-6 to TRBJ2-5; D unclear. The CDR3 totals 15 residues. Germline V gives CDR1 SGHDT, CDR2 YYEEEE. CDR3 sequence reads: CASSWEMEIQETQYF. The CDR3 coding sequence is TGTGCCAGTAGCTGGGAAATGGAGATTCAAGAGACCCAGTACTTC.

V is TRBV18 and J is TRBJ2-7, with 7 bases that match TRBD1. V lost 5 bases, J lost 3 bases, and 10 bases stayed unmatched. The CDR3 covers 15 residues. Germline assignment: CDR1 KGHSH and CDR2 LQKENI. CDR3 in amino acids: CASSGDNQGVYEQYF. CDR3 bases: TGTGCCAGCTCAGGGGACAACCAGGGGGTCTACGAGCAGTACTTC. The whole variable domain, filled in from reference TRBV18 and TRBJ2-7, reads NAGVMQNPRHLVRRRGQEARLRCSPMKGHSHVYWYRQLPEEGLKFMVYLQKENIIDESGMPKERFSAEFPKEGPSILRIQQVVRGDSAAYFCASSGDNQGVYEQYFGPGTRLTVT.

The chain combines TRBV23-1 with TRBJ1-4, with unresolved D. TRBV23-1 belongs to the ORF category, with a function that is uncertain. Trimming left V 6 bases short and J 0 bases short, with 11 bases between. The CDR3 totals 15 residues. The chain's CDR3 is CASRLGLSTNEKLFF. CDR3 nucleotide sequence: TGCGCCAGCAGACTGGGCCTTTCAACTAATGAAAAACTGTTTTTT.

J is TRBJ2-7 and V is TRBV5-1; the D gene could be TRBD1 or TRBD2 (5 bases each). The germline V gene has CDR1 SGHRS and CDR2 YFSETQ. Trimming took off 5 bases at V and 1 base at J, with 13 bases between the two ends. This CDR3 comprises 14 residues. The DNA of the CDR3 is TGCGCCAGCAGGGGGGAGTCAGCTTCCTACGAGCAGTACTTC. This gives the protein CASRGESASYEQYF.

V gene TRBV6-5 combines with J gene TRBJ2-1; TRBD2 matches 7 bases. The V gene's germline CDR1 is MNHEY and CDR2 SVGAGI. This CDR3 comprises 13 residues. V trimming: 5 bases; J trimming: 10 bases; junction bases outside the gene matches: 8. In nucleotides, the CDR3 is TGTGCCAGCAGTCGGGGAGGGCGGGGGGAGCAGTTCTTC. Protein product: CASSRGGRGEQFF.

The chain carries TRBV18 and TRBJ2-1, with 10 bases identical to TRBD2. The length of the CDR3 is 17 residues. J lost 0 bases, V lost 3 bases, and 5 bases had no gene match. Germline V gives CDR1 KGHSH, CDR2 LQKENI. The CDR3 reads CASSPSSGRISYNEQFF. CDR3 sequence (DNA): TGTGCCAGCTCACCTTCTAGCGGGAGAATCTCCTACAATGAGCAGTTCTTC.

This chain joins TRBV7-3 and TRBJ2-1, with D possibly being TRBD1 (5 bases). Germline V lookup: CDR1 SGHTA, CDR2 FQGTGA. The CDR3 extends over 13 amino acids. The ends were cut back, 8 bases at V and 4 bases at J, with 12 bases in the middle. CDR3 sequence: CASSVGVYNEQFF. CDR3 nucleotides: TGTGCCAGCTCGGTAGGGGTATACAATGAGCAGTTCTTC.

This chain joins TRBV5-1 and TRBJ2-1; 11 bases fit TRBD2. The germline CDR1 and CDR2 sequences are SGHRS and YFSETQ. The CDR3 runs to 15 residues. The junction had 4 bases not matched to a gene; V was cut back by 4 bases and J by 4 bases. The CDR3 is CASSILAGGYNEQFF. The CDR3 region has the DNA TGCGCCAGCAGCATCCTAGCGGGAGGTTACAATGAGCAGTTCTTC. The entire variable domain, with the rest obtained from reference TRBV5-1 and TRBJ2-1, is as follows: KAGVTQTPRYLIKTRGQQVTLSCSPISGHRSVSWYQQTPGQGLQFLFEYFSETQRNKGNFPGRFSGRQFSNSRSEMNVSTLELGDSALYLCASSILAGGYNEQFFGPGTRLTVL.

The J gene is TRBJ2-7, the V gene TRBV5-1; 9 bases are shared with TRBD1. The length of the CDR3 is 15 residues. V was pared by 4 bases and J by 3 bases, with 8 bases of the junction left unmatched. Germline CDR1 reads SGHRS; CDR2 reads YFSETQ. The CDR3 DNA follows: TGCGCCAGCAGCATGGGACAGGGCGGTTTCTACGAGCAGTACTTC. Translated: CASSMGQGGFYEQYF.